Included here is one T cell receptor beta chain sequence, with context. Its matching antigen is unknown. The data are from a study of OX40 agonist ivuxolimab in advanced cancers. This table comes from immunoSEQ multiplex PCR, and its TCRdb copy is limited to in-frame clones, with some not included. The sample gives roughly 90,000 clones, about 90% of which show up once; roughly 8.7% is in the top ten. Study results and caveats: The average count of expanded clones was higher among CD8+ T cells than among CD4+.

There are 15 residues in the CDR3. The germline V gene encodes CDR1 MNHEY and CDR2 SVGAGI. V was shortened by 0 bases and J by 6 bases, with 12 bases between the two germline ends. The investigators sampled blood at baseline, at cycle 4 day 1, and at cycle 7 day 1. The V call is TRBV6-5, the J call TRBJ1-5; D gene uncertain. The sequences come from CD4+ or CD8+ T cells sorted from blood, collected in a trial of the OX40 agonist ivuxolimab. The sequence derives from an adult with an advanced solid tumor such as melanoma, head and neck, liver or kidney cancer. CDR3 bases: TGTGCCAGCAGTTACTCCGGCGGACTTAGTCAGCCCCAGCATTTT. It yields the protein CASSYSGGLSQPQHF.